These 32 T cell receptor beta chains share one sample of origin, sequenced in a study of blood T cell repertoires in COVID-19. The protocol was immunoSEQ multiplex PCR, while the TCRdb copy is restricted to in-frame clones and leaves out a portion. This table has about 270,000 clones, approximately 81% appearing once. Sample: peripheral blood. The receptors were gathered from a woman aged 60-75 years with active or convalescent COVID-19.

This chain uses TRBV19 with TRBJ1-6; 8 bases line up with TRBD1. V lost 1 base, J lost 14 bases, and 13 bases stayed unmatched. The CDR3 is 16 residues long. Looked up from germline, CDR1 is LNHDA and CDR2 is SQIVND (reference sequence). CDR3 region: CASSIGPGGLGTALHF. The CDR3 bases are TGTGCCAGTAGTATAGGACCAGGGGGCCTCGGAACGGCCCTCCACTTT.

J is TRBJ2-5 and V is TRBV30; D is possibly TRBD2 (6 bases). The CDR3 totals 13 residues. Trimming removed 0 bases from V and 3 bases from J, with 8 bases in between. The germline gives CDR1 GTSNPN, CDR2 SVGIG (reference sequence). The CDR3 coding sequence is TGTGCCTGGAGTGTACGGACTAAAGAGACCCAGTACTTC. Its protein is CAWSVRTKETQYF.

The chain employs TRBV11-2 and TRBJ2-3; D is possibly TRBD2 (7 bases). The CDR3 length is 15 residues. With 5 bases removed from V and 3 bases from J, the gap between germline ends came to 15 bases. Per germline, CDR1 SGHAT and CDR2 FQNNGV. The CDR3 here is CASSVWGGATDTQYF. CDR3 nucleotide sequence: TGTGCCAGCAGCGTTTGGGGGGGCGCGACAGATACGCAGTATTTT.

This clone was seen repeatedly, ten times or more. The chain is built from TRBV6-2 or TRBV6-3 and TRBJ2-2, with no clear D. Germline V gene lookup returns CDR1 MNHEY and CDR2 SVGEGT. CDR3 size: 13 residues. V lost 1 base and J lost 4, with 4 bases in between. CDR3 nucleotides: TGTGCCAGCAGTTACTGGGCCACCGGGGAGCTGTTTTTT. Protein sequence: CASSYWATGELFF.

The V and J genes are TRBV6-2 or TRBV6-3 and TRBJ1-2; maybe TRBD1 (6 bases). Trimming took off 4 bases at V and 3 bases at J, with 12 bases between the two ends. CDR3 length: 14 residues. CDR1 is MNHEY and CDR2 is SVGEGT in the germline V gene. For the CDR3, the DNA is TGTGCCAGCAGTTCCAACAGGGTTGACTATGGCTACACCTTC. This translates into CASSSNRVDYGYTF.

This rearrangement joins TRBV19 to TRBJ1-2; possibly TRBD1 for D (6 bases). There are 15 residues in the CDR3. V shed 0 bases and J shed 4 bases, with 12 bases lying between them. CDR1 and CDR2 (germline): LNHDA, SQIVND (reference sequence). This CDR3 is CASSIDQGKRYGYTF. The CDR3, as DNA: TGTGCCAGTAGTATAGATCAGGGGAAGCGCTATGGCTACACCTTC.

This clone was counted a few times. This chain connects TRBV14 to TRBJ1-1; 7 bases match TRBD1. The CDR3 length is 15 residues. Looked up from germline, CDR1 is SGHDN and CDR2 is FVKESK. V was pared by 4 bases and J by 3 bases, with 8 bases of the junction left unmatched. This CDR3 reads CASSRTQGRDTEAFF. DNA of the CDR3: TGTGCCAGCAGCCGCACACAGGGGCGGGACACTGAAGCTTTCTTT.

The chain couples TRBV11-1 to TRBJ2-2, with 9 bases lining up with TRBD1. The J segment lost 6 bases and the V segment lost 7 bases, leaving 6 bases of the junction unmatched. In germline, CDR1 is SGHAT, CDR2 FQDESV (reference sequence). The CDR3 consists of 14 residues. The CDR3 here is CASTRDRESGELFF. The CDR3 DNA reads TGTGCCAGCACCCGGGACAGGGAATCCGGGGAGCTGTTTTTT.

The chain employs TRBV15 and TRBJ2-3; D gene uncertain. V was clipped by 6 bases and J by 4 bases, with 8 bases between them. Germline CDR1 is LNHNV and CDR2 is YYDKDF (reference sequence). The CDR3 spans 12 residues. CDR3 nucleotide sequence: TGTGCCACCAGATTTGTAGCAGATACGCAGTATTTT. Protein product: CATRFVADTQYF.

This clone showed up just once. This rearrangement joins TRBV6-5 to TRBJ1-2; 7 nucleotides line up with TRBD1. The germline V gene encodes CDR1 MNHEY and CDR2 SVGAGI. The CDR3 is 15 residues long. V lost 7 bases to trimming and J lost 2 bases; unmatched junction nucleotides: 10. The CDR3 reads CASTLKGGANYGYTF. CDR3 coding DNA: TGTGCCAGCACCTTAAAAGGGGGCGCAAACTATGGCTACACCTTC.

The J gene is TRBJ2-3, the V gene TRBV27; D unresolved. V dropped 4 bases and J dropped 4 bases, with 9 bases sitting between them. Germline V CDR1 and CDR2: MNHEY, SMNVEV (reference sequence). CDR3 length: 13 amino acids. The CDR3 DNA is TGTGCCAGCAGTTCCACGGCGGCAGATACGCAGTATTTT. This encodes CASSSTAADTQYF.

The chain combines TRBV27 with TRBJ2-7; 9 bases map to TRBD1. This CDR3 spans 15 amino acids. Germline loops: CDR1 MNHEY, CDR2 SMNVEV (reference sequence). The ends lost 5 bases at V and 0 bases at J; junction bases unmatched: 5. The CDR3 reads CASSPGQGISYEQYF. The CDR3 nucleotides are TGTGCCAGCAGTCCGGGACAGGGTATCTCCTACGAGCAGTACTTC.

This clone was counted a few times. This rearrangement joins TRBV12-3 or TRBV12-4 to TRBJ2-1; 8 nucleotides align to TRBD2. The CDR3 covers 13 residues. The V gene end was trimmed by 3 bases and the J gene end by 14 bases; junction bases not matched to a gene: 9. DNA of the CDR3: TGTGCCAGCAGTTTTACCCCCGGGAGGGATGAGTTCTTC. Its protein product is CASSFTPGRDEFF.

The rearrangement joins TRBV7-9 to TRBJ1-4, with 7 bases identical to TRBD1. The germline gives CDR1 SEHNR, CDR2 FQNEAQ (reference sequence). The CDR3 is 16 residues long. V trimming: 1 base; J trimming: 2 bases; junction bases outside the gene matches: 4. CDR3 nucleotides: TGTGCCAGCAGCTTAGATCAGGGGGTGACTAATGAAAAACTGTTTTTT. It encodes CASSLDQGVTNEKLFF.

The V call is TRBV4-2, the J call TRBJ1-1, with D perhaps TRBD1 (6 bases). This CDR3 is built from 15 residues. Germline V lookup: CDR1 LGHNA, CDR2 YNFKEQ. V was trimmed by 0 bases and J by 6 bases, leaving 14 bases between them. The CDR3, as DNA: TGTGCCAGCAGCCAAGATTCAGGGGCTATGGCTGAAGCTTTCTTT. Translated: CASSQDSGAMAEAFF.

The chain joins TRBV7-9 to TRBJ1-4, with D uncertain. This CDR3 spans 15 amino acids. Per germline, CDR1 SEHNR and CDR2 FQNEAQ (reference sequence). Trimming removed 3 bases at V and 6 bases at J, with 14 bases between. The CDR3 DNA sequence: TGTGCCAGCAGCTTCCCCACGCGGTTACATGAAAAACTGTTTTTT. Protein product: CASSFPTRLHEKLFF.

The V gene is TRBV7-2, the J gene TRBJ2-1; no clear D gene. CDR1 SGHTA and CDR2 FQGNSA come from the germline V gene. The CDR3 is 15 residues long. Trimming removed 1 base from V and 0 bases from J, with 7 bases in between. CDR3 coding DNA: TGTGCCAGCAGCTTAGAAGGCGGCTCCTACAATGAGCAGTTCTTC. Translating gives CASSLEGGSYNEQFF.

The V gene is TRBV9, the J gene TRBJ2-6; 7 bases align to TRBD2. The CDR3 is made up of 19 amino acids. V lost 4 bases, J lost 0 bases, and 13 bases stayed unmatched. CDR1 and CDR2 from the germline V gene are SGDLS and YYNGEE. The CDR3 DNA sequence: TGTGCCAGCAGCAAGACTTTTCGGGGCGGGAGCTCTGGGGCCAACGTCCTGACTTTC. Encoded protein: CASSKTFRGGSSGANVLTF.

This chain uses TRBV7-8 with TRBJ2-3, with D uncertain. V was clipped by 1 base and J by 4 bases, with 9 bases between them. Germline values: CDR1 SGHVS, CDR2 FQNEAQ. The length of the CDR3 is 14 residues. CDR3 DNA sequence: TGTGCCAGCAGCTTAGGAGCAATCGCAGATACGCAGTATTTT. It encodes CASSLGAIADTQYF.

The gene calls are TRBV29-1 and TRBJ2-1; 8 nucleotides agree with TRBD1. CDR1 and CDR2 (germline): SQVTM, ANQGSEA. Trimming cost V 7 bases and J 3 bases; bases outside gene matches: 8. There are 14 residues in the CDR3. In nucleotides, the CDR3 is TGCAGCGGAGCTGAAGGACAGGGCTACAATGAGCAGTTCTTC. Translating it yields CSGAEGQGYNEQFF.

The chain has TRBV6-6 and TRBJ1-5; 7 positions agree with TRBD1. The CDR3 totals 14 residues. V lost 6 bases and J lost 7; bases outside the gene matches: 9. The germline V gene encodes CDR1 MNHNY and CDR2 SVGAGI (reference sequence). The CDR3 DNA is TGTGCCAGCAGCCTAGACAGGGAAGTCCAGCCCCAGCATTTT. Amino acids: CASSLDREVQPQHF.

The V and J genes are TRBV5-1 and TRBJ1-6; no clear D. Trimming removed 0 bases at V and 1 base at J, with 11 bases between. The CDR3 is made up of 17 amino acids. CDR1 SGHRS and CDR2 YFSETQ come from the germline V gene. The CDR3 loop reads CASSLDSPESYNSPLHF. CDR3 nucleotides: TGCGCCAGCAGCTTGGACAGTCCAGAATCCTATAATTCACCCCTCCACTTT.

The chain links TRBV5-6 to TRBJ2-7, with D tentatively TRBD1 (6 bases). The germline CDR1 and CDR2 sequences are SGHDT and YYEEEE. The V gene lost 0 bases and the J gene lost 4 bases, with 14 bases spanning the gap. The CDR3 sequence is 15 residues long. The CDR3 DNA follows: TGTGCCAGCAGCTTGGGTCCAGGGGTAGCTTACGAGCAGTACTTC. Translation gives CASSLGPGVAYEQYF. The whole variable domain, remainder taken from reference TRBV5-6 and TRBJ2-7, is DAGVTQSPTHLIKTRGQQVTLRCSPKSGHDTVSWYQQALGQGPQFIFQYYEEEERQRGNFPDRFSGHQFPNYSSELNVNALLLGDSALYLCASSLGPGVAYEQYFGPGTRLTVT.

The V and J genes are TRBV4-2 and TRBJ2-2, with D hard to call. The CDR3 extends over 15 amino acids. CDR1 and CDR2 from the germline V gene are LGHNA and YNFKEQ. V was pared by 3 bases and J by 0 bases, with 8 bases between. The CDR3 DNA reads TGTGCCAGCAGCCATGGCGGCGCGAACACCGGGGAGCTGTTTTTT. This codes for CASSHGGANTGELFF.

The chain carries TRBV5-6 and TRBJ2-7, with D tentatively TRBD1 (5 bases). The germline gives CDR1 SGHDT, CDR2 YYEEEE. The CDR3 has 14 residues. Trimming removed 3 bases at V and 5 bases at J, with 15 bases between. The DNA for the CDR3 is TGTGCCAGCAGCTGGCCAGGCAGGGTAAACGAGCAGTACTTC. Translation gives CASSWPGRVNEQYF. Variable domain in full (rest from reference TRBV5-6 and TRBJ2-7): DAGVTQSPTHLIKTRGQQVTLRCSPKSGHDTVSWYQQALGQGPQFIFQYYEEEERQRGNFPDRFSGHQFPNYSSELNVNALLLGDSALYLCASSWPGRVNEQYFGPGTRLTVT.

The rearrangement uses TRBV11-2 and TRBJ1-2; 7 bases map to TRBD1. There are 16 residues in the CDR3. V was clipped by 4 bases and J by 3 bases; unmatched bases: 11. Per the germline V gene, CDR1 is SGHAT and CDR2 is FQNNGV. The CDR3 here is CASSCRNRGKDYGYTF. The DNA of the CDR3 is TGTGCCAGCAGCTGCCGCAACAGGGGTAAGGACTATGGCTACACCTTC.

This rearrangement joins TRBV4-2 to TRBJ2-7, with TRBD2 identical over 9 bases. Losses at the gene ends were 4 bases for V and 4 bases for J; bases not matched to a gene: 8. The CDR3 consists of 15 residues. Germline V gene lookup returns CDR1 LGHNA and CDR2 YNFKEQ. For the CDR3, the DNA is TGTGCCAGCAGCCGGGAGGGACTAGCTCCTTACGAGCAGTACTTC. Translated, it gives CASSREGLAPYEQYF.

The chain recombines TRBV5-6 with TRBJ1-1, with 8 bases identical to TRBD1. J lost 1 base, V lost 2 bases, and 4 bases had no gene match. The CDR3 has 15 residues. Per the germline V gene, CDR1 is SGHDT and CDR2 is YYEEEE. The CDR3 here is CASSLGGTGNTEAFF. In nucleotides, the CDR3 is TGTGCCAGCAGCTTAGGAGGGACAGGGAACACTGAAGCTTTCTTT.

This clone was recorded once. The chain carries TRBV7-3 and TRBJ2-1; 8 bases are a match to TRBD2. V lost 4 bases and J lost 5; bases outside the gene matches: 7. Per the germline V gene, CDR1 is SGHTA and CDR2 is FQGTGA. The CDR3 spans 15 residues. The CDR3 sequence: CASSSVAGTHNEQFF. DNA of the CDR3: TGTGCCAGCAGCTCTGTAGCGGGGACTCACAATGAGCAGTTCTTC.

This chain connects TRBV21-1 to TRBJ1-3. TRBV21-1 is assigned pseudogene status. This CDR3 comprises 16 residues. The CDR3 reads CASSASGGSSGNTIYF. CDR3 DNA: TGTGCCAGCAGCGCTTCTGGGGGGTCCTCTGGAAACACCATATATTTT.

This clone showed up just once. The CDR3 protein is CASSPQAGVTTGELFF. CDR3 coding DNA: TGTGCCAGCAGCCCCCAAGCGGGGGTCACCACCGGGGAGCTGTTTTTT. The chain carries TRBV7-2 and TRBJ2-2, with 8 bases aligning to TRBD2. The CDR3 covers 16 residues. V lost 5 bases, J lost 4 bases, and 9 bases stayed unmatched. Germline CDR1 SGHTA, CDR2 FQGNSA.

V usage is TRBV7-6 and J usage is TRBJ1-6; 7 bases fit TRBD1. J lost 5 bases, V lost 5 bases, and 9 bases had no gene match. Per the germline V gene, CDR1 is SGHVS and CDR2 is FNYEAQ. This CDR3 region has 16 residues. As DNA, the CDR3 is TGTGCCAGCAGCCGAACTCCGGGACAGAATAATTCACCCCTCCACTTT. Translation: CASSRTPGQNNSPLHF. Combining the CDR3 with reference TRBV7-6 and TRBJ1-6 gives the whole variable domain GAGVSQSPRYKVTKRGQDVALRCDPISGHVSLYWYRQALGQGPEFLTYFNYEAQQDKSGLPNDRFSAERPEGSISTLTIQRTEQRDSAMYRCASSRTPGQNNSPLHFGNGTRLTVT.